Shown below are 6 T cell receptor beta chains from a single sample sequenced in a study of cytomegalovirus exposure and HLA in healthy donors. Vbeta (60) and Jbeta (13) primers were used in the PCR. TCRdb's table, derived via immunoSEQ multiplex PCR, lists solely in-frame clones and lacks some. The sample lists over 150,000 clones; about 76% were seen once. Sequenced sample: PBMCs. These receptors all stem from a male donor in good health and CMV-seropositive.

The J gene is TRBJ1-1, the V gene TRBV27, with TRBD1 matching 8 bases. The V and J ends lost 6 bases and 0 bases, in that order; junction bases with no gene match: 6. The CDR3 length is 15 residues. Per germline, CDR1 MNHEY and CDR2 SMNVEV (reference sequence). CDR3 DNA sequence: TGTGCCAGCAGCCGGGCGACAGGGGTGAACACTGAAGCTTTCTTT. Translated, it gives CASSRATGVNTEAFF.

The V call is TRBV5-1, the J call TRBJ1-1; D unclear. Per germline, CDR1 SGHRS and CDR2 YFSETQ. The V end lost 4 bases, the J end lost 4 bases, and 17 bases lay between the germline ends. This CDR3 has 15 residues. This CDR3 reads CASSGILDSGTEAFF. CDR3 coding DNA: TGCGCCAGCAGCGGTATCCTAGATTCGGGCACTGAAGCTTTCTTT.

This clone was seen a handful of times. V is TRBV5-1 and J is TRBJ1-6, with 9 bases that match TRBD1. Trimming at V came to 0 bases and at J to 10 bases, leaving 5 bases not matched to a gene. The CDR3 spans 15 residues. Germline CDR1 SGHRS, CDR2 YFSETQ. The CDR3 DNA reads TGCGCCAGCAGCTTGGGGGGACAGGGTAGATCACCCCTCCACTTT. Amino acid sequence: CASSLGGQGRSPLHF.

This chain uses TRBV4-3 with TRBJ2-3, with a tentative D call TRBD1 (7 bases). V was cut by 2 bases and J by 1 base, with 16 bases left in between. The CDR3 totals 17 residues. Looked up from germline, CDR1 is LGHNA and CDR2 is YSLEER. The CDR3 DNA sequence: TGCGCCAGCAGCCAACACGGGGGTCAGGGGGGCACAGATACGCAGTATTTT. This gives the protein CASSQHGGQGGTDTQYF.

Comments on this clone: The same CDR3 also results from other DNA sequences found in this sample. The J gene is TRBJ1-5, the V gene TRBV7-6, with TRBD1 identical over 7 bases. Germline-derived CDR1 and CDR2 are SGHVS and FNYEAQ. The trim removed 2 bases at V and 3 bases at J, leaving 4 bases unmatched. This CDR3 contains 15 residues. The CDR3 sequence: CASSLLQGSNQPQHF. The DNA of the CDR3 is TGTGCCAGCAGCTTATTACAGGGGTCCAATCAGCCCCAGCATTTT.

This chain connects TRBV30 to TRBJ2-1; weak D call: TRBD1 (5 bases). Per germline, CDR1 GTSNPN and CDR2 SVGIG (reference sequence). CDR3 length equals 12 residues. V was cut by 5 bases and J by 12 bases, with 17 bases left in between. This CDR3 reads CAWFNMGRGQFF. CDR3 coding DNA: TGTGCCTGGTTTAACATGGGGCGCGGGCAGTTCTTC.